Judged by abundance, the clone carrying this TCR beta chain is medium-sized. Its antigen remains unknown. The CDR3 is made up of 14 amino acids. CDR1 and CDR2 from the germline V gene are SGHTA and FQGNSA. Trimming left V 5 bases short and J 2 bases short, with 13 bases between. The data were taken from a study of liver allograft versus peripheral blood T cells. Study-level background: Intrahepatic T cell receptor repertoires from transplanted livers were compared against repertoires in recipients' peripheral blood. General study findings and limits: A difference was reportedly observed between T cell receptor repertoires inside liver allografts and those in peripheral blood.

TCRdb recomputed calls from the reads with MiXCR, one row per CDR3 protein. This table has approximately 2,300 distinct CDR3 sequences, around 17% appearing once. V and J are TRBV7-2 and TRBJ2-7; D is unclear. This clonotype was sampled from a human patient who had a liver transplant. Some of the T cells may derive from the graft donor. In DNA, the CDR3 is TGTGCCAGCAGCCCCGAAGTGGGGACCTACGAGCAGTACTTC. Translated, it gives CASSPEVGTYEQYF.